Below are 21 T cell receptor beta chains sequenced from a single sample in a study of T-cell reconstitution after alpha-beta-depleted transplantation in children (dated by TCRdb to about 2016). Libraries were constructed by PCR. The sample was run on an Illumina HiSeq 2500. Molecular barcoding was employed in the preparation of TCR libraries, with unique molecular identifiers being used to normalize TCRbeta repertoire quantification. TCRdb reprocessing: public reads trimmed at Q25 with fastp, clones called with MiXCR, in-frame beta chains kept. Each record represents a unique CDR3 protein, reported with the most common genes and DNA among its rows. In this sample the table shows over 300,000 distinct CDR3 sequences, approximately 10% of which occur a single time. The ten top clones hold 2.4% of the sample. Source: PBMCs from the stem cell graft donor, taken from the stem cell graft. These receptors were obtained from a human donor who donated a stem cell graft to a child with acute lymphoblastic leukemia.

This clonotype was observed many times. V is TRBV5-1 and J is TRBJ1-2, with D possibly TRBD1 on 5 matching bases. CDR1 and CDR2 from the germline V gene are SGHRS and YFSETQ. This CDR3 has 15 amino acids. With 0 bases removed from V and 4 bases from J, the gap between germline ends came to 13 bases. CDR3: CASSLGQTLSYGYTF. Written as DNA, the CDR3 is TGCGCCAGCAGCTTGGGACAGACGCTTTCCTATGGCTACACCTTC. The full variable domain, in which reference TRBV5-1 and TRBJ1-2 provide the parts outside the CDR3, is KAGVTQTPRYLIKTRGQQVTLSCSPISGHRSVSWYQQTPGQGLQFLFEYFSETQRNKGNFPGRFSGRQFSNSRSEMNVSTLELGDSALYLCASSLGQTLSYGYTFGSGTRLTVV.

The table lists this clonotype with many counts. This chain connects TRBV27 to TRBJ1-1, with 7 bases identical to TRBD1. CDR1 MNHEY and CDR2 SMNVEV come from the germline V gene (reference sequence). Germline trimming cut 3 bases from V and 1 base from J; bases unmatched to any gene: 5. This CDR3 is built from 15 residues. This chain's CDR3 is CASSLRWDRNTEAFF. CDR3 coding DNA: TGTGCCAGCAGTTTGAGATGGGACAGGAACACTGAAGCTTTCTTT.

The J gene is TRBJ2-1, the V gene TRBV6-5; D may correspond to TRBD1 or TRBD2 (5 bases each). Germline assignment: CDR1 MNHEY and CDR2 SVGAGI. V was clipped by 5 bases and J by 5 bases, with 19 bases between them. CDR3 length: 16 residues. CDR3 bases: TGTGCCAGCAGTCACCGGCGGAGGCGACAGAACAATGAGCAGTTCTTC. Translating gives CASSHRRRRQNNEQFF.

This clonotype was observed at least ten times. The chain employs TRBV24-1 and TRBJ2-1; 12 bases are shared with TRBD2. This CDR3 is built from 16 residues. From germline, CDR1 is KGHDR and CDR2 SFDVKD. J gave up 7 bases and V 4 bases, and 7 bases lay outside the gene matches. Here the CDR3 reads CATSDPGLAGRNEQFF. In DNA form, the CDR3 reads TGTGCCACCAGTGACCCCGGACTAGCGGGGAGGAATGAGCAGTTCTTC.

The CDR3 loop is CASSPQWGRTDTQYF. CDR3 in DNA: TGTGCCAGCAGCCCCCAGTGGGGGCGCACAGATACGCAGTATTTT. V usage is TRBV7-2 and J usage is TRBJ2-3; a possible D gene is TRBD1 (6 bases). This CDR3 region has 15 residues. The V end lost 5 bases, the J end lost 1 base, and 13 bases lay between the germline ends. Germline V gene sequence: CDR1 SGHTA, CDR2 FQGNSA. Full variable domain (missing parts from reference TRBV7-2 and TRBJ2-3): GAGVSQSPSNKVTEKGKDVELRCDPISGHTALYWYRQSLGQGLEFLIYFQGNSAPDKSGLPSDRFSAERTGGSVSTLTIQRTQQEDSAVYLCASSPQWGRTDTQYFGPGTRLTVL.

This clonotype has a handful of counts. The chain has TRBV15 and TRBJ1-6; a weak D match, TRBD1 (6 bases). Germline lookup yields CDR1 LNHNV and CDR2 YYDKDF (reference sequence). CDR3 length: 17 amino acids. Trimming stripped 0 bases from V and 8 bases from J, with 17 bases between. The CDR3: CATSRDHWGASDSPLHF. DNA of the CDR3: TGTGCCACCAGCAGAGATCACTGGGGGGCCTCGGATTCACCCCTCCACTTT.

This clonotype has a count of ten or more. The chain employs TRBV28 and TRBJ2-5; 12 nucleotides line up with TRBD1. Germline CDR1 and CDR2: MDHEN and SYDVKM. With V trimmed by 6 bases and J by 1 base, 3 bases remained unmatched. The CDR3 contains 15 residues. The CDR3 region is CASRWDRGLQETQYF. The CDR3, as DNA: TGTGCCAGCAGGTGGGACAGGGGGCTCCAAGAGACCCAGTACTTC.

This clonotype was counted only a few times. The chain has TRBV4-3 and TRBJ2-7; no clear D gene. Germline lookup yields CDR1 LGHNA and CDR2 YSLEER. Trimming took 0 bases from V and 0 from J, leaving 21 bases between them. This CDR3 spans 19 amino acids. For the CDR3, the DNA is TGCGCCAGCAGCCAAGATTGGGGTCGGACGGACCCCAGCTCCTACGAGCAGTACTTC. This translates into CASSQDWGRTDPSSYEQYF.

In this sample, this clonotype turned up a few times. This sequence joins TRBV5-6 and TRBJ2-5; no reliable D call. The germline CDR1 and CDR2 sequences are SGHDT and YYEEEE. V gave up 3 bases and J gave up 5 bases, with 17 bases separating them. This CDR3 comprises 15 residues. The CDR3 loop reads CASSYGGLAWETQYF. The CDR3 DNA sequence: TGTGCCAGCAGCTACGGTGGGCTGGCGTGGGAGACCCAGTACTTC.

The table lists this clonotype with a few counts. The rearrangement joins TRBV20-1 to TRBJ2-1; 14 bases are shared with TRBD2. The CDR3 extends over 19 amino acids. V trimming: 5 bases; J trimming: 0 bases; junction bases outside the gene matches: 12. Looked up from germline, CDR1 is DFQATT and CDR2 is SNEGSKA (reference sequence). The CDR3 DNA is TGCAGTGCTGGTCAGACTAGCGGGAGGGCCTTTTCCTCCTACAATGAGCAGTTCTTC. Translating it yields CSAGQTSGRAFSSYNEQFF.

This clonotype was counted between two and nine times. The genes are TRBV4-3 and TRBJ1-1, with D perhaps TRBD1 (6 bases). CDR1 and CDR2 from the germline V gene are LGHNA and YSLEER. The CDR3 loop spans 19 amino acids. The V end was cut by 3 bases, the J end by 5 bases, with 28 bases between. The CDR3 DNA reads as TGCGCCAGCAGCCACACGAGGGGGTTGACGGGGGGCGTAAGAACTGAAGCTTTCTTT. The encoded protein is CASSHTRGLTGGVRTEAFF.

The chain is built from TRBV12-3 or TRBV12-4 and TRBJ2-5; D is tentatively TRBD1 or TRBD2 (5 bases each). Trimming cost V 3 bases and J 5 bases, with 10 bases left between them. This CDR3 spans 13 amino acids. CDR3 coding DNA: TGTGCCAGCAGTTTTAAAGGGGACGAGACCCAGTACTTC. Its protein product is CASSFKGDETQYF.

J is TRBJ2-1 and V is TRBV24-1; 12 bases agree with TRBD1. The CDR3 length is 17 residues. Germline CDR1 KGHDR, CDR2 SFDVKD. Trimming took 3 bases from V and 7 from J; bases not matched to a gene: 9. CDR3 sequence (DNA): TGTGCCACCAGTGATCCTTCGGGACAGGGGGCTCAGAATGAGCAGTTCTTC. It translates to CATSDPSGQGAQNEQFF.

The chain recombines TRBV12-3 or TRBV12-4 with TRBJ2-7; possible D gene TRBD2, 6 bases. Trimming removed 6 bases from V and 1 base from J, with 13 bases in between. CDR3 length: 14 amino acids. The chain's CDR3 is CASSRNGGSYEQYF. The CDR3 DNA is TGTGCCAGCAGCCGTAATGGGGGGTCCTACGAGCAGTACTTC.

The gene calls are TRBV10-3 and TRBJ1-2; D not resolved. This CDR3 is 13 amino acids long. V dropped 3 bases and J dropped 2 bases, with 7 bases sitting between them. Germline CDR1 reads ENHRY; CDR2 reads SYGVKD. CDR3 bases: TGTGCCATCAGTGACGGGAGAAACTATGGCTACACCTTC. Translated, it gives CAISDGRNYGYTF.

This clonotype occurred a few times. This chain links TRBV5-5 with TRBJ2-7; 7 nucleotides agree with TRBD1. The CDR3 is 15 residues long. CDR1 is SGHKS and CDR2 is YYEKEE in the germline V gene (reference sequence). V gave up 1 base and J gave up 4 bases; unmatched junction bases: 8. CDR3 protein: CASSLTGQTTYEQYF. Here the CDR3 DNA reads TGTGCCAGCAGCTTGACGGGACAGACAACATACGAGCAGTACTTC.

This clonotype was detected only a few times. The chain links TRBV3-1 to TRBJ2-7; D not resolved. The CDR3 runs 15 residues. Per germline, CDR1 LGHDT and CDR2 YNNKEL (reference sequence). Trimming left V 0 bases short and J 3 bases short, with 12 bases between. The CDR3 DNA sequence: TGTGCCAGCAGCCAAGAAAATACACAACACTACGAGCAGTACTTC. As protein: CASSQENTQHYEQYF.

This clonotype was seen many times. The rearrangement joins TRBV7-9 to TRBJ2-3; no clear D gene. The CDR3 loop spans 13 amino acids. Germline CDR1 SEHNR, CDR2 FQNEAQ (reference sequence). Trimming removed 1 base at V and 2 bases at J, with 4 bases between. CDR3 region: CASSLDNTDTQYF. The CDR3 bases are TGTGCCAGCAGCTTAGACAACACAGATACGCAGTATTTT.

This clonotype turned up a few times. The chain links TRBV18 to TRBJ2-1; tentative D call: TRBD1 (5 bases). Trimming removed 3 bases from V and 8 bases from J, with 11 bases in between. This CDR3 spans 13 amino acids. CDR1 is KGHSH and CDR2 is LQKENI in the germline V gene. This chain's CDR3 is CASSPIRADEQFF. CDR3 sequence (DNA): TGTGCCAGCTCACCGATCAGGGCCGATGAGCAGTTCTTC.

This clonotype was recorded a few times. CDR3 amino acids: CASSEPGTGDGYTF. CDR3 nucleotides: TGTGCCAGCAGCGAACCCGGGACAGGGGACGGCTACACCTTC. V usage is TRBV7-9 and J usage is TRBJ1-2; TRBD1 matches 10 bases. Germline V gene lookup returns CDR1 SEHNR and CDR2 FQNEAQ (reference sequence). The trim removed 5 bases at V and 8 bases at J, leaving 8 bases unmatched. This CDR3 comprises 14 residues.

CDR3 sequence: CATSILMGGGPDTQYF. The CDR3 region has the DNA TGTGCCACCAGCATTCTAATGGGGGGGGGACCAGATACGCAGTATTTT. The chain joins TRBV15 to TRBJ2-3; TRBD2 matches at 7 bases. This CDR3 has 16 amino acids. After removal of 4 bases from V and 4 bases from J, the junction contained 11 bases not matched to a gene. Germline CDR1 and CDR2: LNHNV and YYDKDF (reference sequence).